The sequence of this T cell receptor beta chain was determined in a study of control samples from healthy donors and cancer patients. TCRdb's copy holds only in-frame clones and misses some; the assay was immunoSEQ multiplex PCR. The sample has over 110,000 clones, just under 95% seen once. This receptor was obtained from a man aged 25 to 40 in good health. The specimen sequenced was blood.

As DNA, the CDR3 is TGTGCCAGCCGGCCCGACTACGAGCAGTACTTC. Translated: CASRPDYEQYF. This rearrangement joins TRBV6-4 to TRBJ2-7; D gene unclear. V lost 8 bases and J 3 bases, leaving 8 bases between the germline ends. Germline values: CDR1 MRHNA, CDR2 SNTAGT. This CDR3 region has 11 residues.